The 27 T cell receptor beta chains below were found in one sample sequenced in a study of identical twins. TCRdb analysed the 5' RACE reads with MiXCR anew, one entry per CDR3 protein. The table lists hundreds of thousands of distinct CDR3 sequences, around a tenth of them singletons. Sequenced input: memory (CD45RO+) T cells sorted from blood. Receptors were obtained from a woman aged 18 to 35 in good health.

The chain uses TRBV5-1 and TRBJ2-5; either TRBD1 or TRBD2 may fit D (6 bases each). Per germline, CDR1 SGHRS and CDR2 YFSETQ. The V end lost 0 bases, the J end lost 2 bases, and 17 bases lay between the germline ends. The CDR3 extends over 17 amino acids. The CDR3 nucleotides read TGCGCCAGCAGCTTGGCATGGGGGCTTAGCGGACAAGAGACCCAGTACTTC. Its protein is CASSLAWGLSGQETQYF.

In this sample, this clonotype turned up a few times. V gene TRBV15 combines with J gene TRBJ2-1; the match to TRBD2 covers 9 bases. In germline, CDR1 is LNHNV, CDR2 YYDKDF (reference sequence). Trimming cost V 9 bases and J 5 bases; bases outside gene matches: 8. This CDR3 spans 14 amino acids. The DNA for the CDR3 is TGTGCCACTGCAAGGACTAGCGAAAACAATGAGCAGTTCTTC. Amino acids: CATARTSENNEQFF.

This clonotype was recorded a few times. The chain links TRBV4-1 to TRBJ2-3; D is undetermined. The length of the CDR3 is 14 residues. Trimming took off 4 bases at V and 3 bases at J, with 11 bases between the two ends. CDR1 is MGHRA, CDR2 YSYEKL, per germline. The CDR3 loop is CASSPDPYTDTQYF. Here the CDR3 DNA reads TGCGCCAGCAGCCCCGACCCCTATACAGATACGCAGTATTTT.

This clonotype was counted ten times or more. This rearrangement joins TRBV3-1 to TRBJ2-7, with D perhaps matching TRBD2 (7 bases). This CDR3 is 16 amino acids long. The V and J ends lost 5 bases and 3 bases respectively, with 20 bases between them. The germline gives CDR1 LGHDT, CDR2 YNNKEL (reference sequence). CDR3 amino acids: CASSSSGGRRSYEQYF. The CDR3 DNA reads TGTGCCAGCAGCTCGTCCGGGGGGCGAAGGAGCTACGAGCAGTACTTC.

The V and J genes are TRBV7-2 and TRBJ2-5, with D uncertain. The CDR3 runs 12 residues. Germline lookup yields CDR1 SGHTA and CDR2 FQGNSA. V lost 3 bases and J lost 6, with 8 bases in between. CDR3 coding DNA: TGTGCCAGCAGCTTCCTTGGCCAGACCCAGTACTTC. Protein sequence: CASSFLGQTQYF.

The chain recombines TRBV7-7 with TRBJ2-7; 7 positions agree with TRBD2. The CDR3 is 15 residues long. CDR1 and CDR2 (germline): SSHAT, FNYEAQ (reference sequence). J gave up 0 bases and V 5 bases, and 7 bases lay outside the gene matches. CDR3 loop: CASSLFSGVSYEQYF. For the CDR3, the DNA is TGTGCCAGCAGCCTCTTCAGCGGGGTCTCCTACGAGCAGTACTTC. Full variable domain (rest looked up from reference TRBV7-7 and TRBJ2-7): GAGVSQSPRYKVTKRGQDVTLRCDPISSHATLYWYQQALGQGPEFLTYFNYEAQPDKSGLPSDRFSAERPEGSISTLTIQRTEQRDSAMYRCASSLFSGVSYEQYFGPGTRLTVT.

This clonotype was observed many times. The gene calls are TRBV20-1 and TRBJ1-2; D is undetermined. The CDR3 loop spans 13 amino acids. Germline lookup yields CDR1 DFQATT and CDR2 SNEGSKA (reference sequence). V was cut by 5 bases and J by 6 bases, with 16 bases left in between. This chain's CDR3 is CSAPNTVQNGYTF. The CDR3 DNA reads TGCAGTGCTCCTAACACCGTCCAGAATGGCTACACCTTC.

This clonotype was detected many times. The chain is built from TRBV3-1 and TRBJ2-5, with D possibly being TRBD1 or TRBD2 (6 bases each). V lost 4 bases to trimming and J lost 5 bases, with 20 bases between them. The CDR3 contains 16 residues. Germline values: CDR1 LGHDT, CDR2 YNNKEL (reference sequence). The CDR3 reads CASSLRPGGAGETQYF. The CDR3 DNA reads TGTGCCAGCAGCCTCAGGCCCGGGGGCGCCGGGGAGACCCAGTACTTC.

V usage is TRBV6-6 and J usage is TRBJ2-5; D remains unclear. With 6 bases removed from V and 4 bases from J, the gap between germline ends came to 3 bases. Germline V lookup: CDR1 MNHNY, CDR2 SVGAGI (reference sequence). This CDR3 has 10 residues. CDR3 nucleotides: TGTGCCAGCAGGAGAGAGACCCAGTACTTC. Translated, it gives CASRRETQYF.

This clonotype was counted only a few times. This chain uses TRBV20-1 with TRBJ1-1; maybe TRBD1 (6 bases). Germline CDR1 DFQATT, CDR2 SNEGSKA (reference sequence). The V gene lost 1 base and the J gene lost 0 bases, with 9 bases spanning the gap. This CDR3 comprises 14 residues. For the CDR3, the DNA is TGCAGTGCTAGAGCGGGGGACATGAACACTGAAGCTTTCTTT. It is translated as CSARAGDMNTEAFF.

V and J are TRBV29-1 and TRBJ1-1, with 11 positions matching TRBD1. CDR1 is SQVTM, CDR2 ANQGSEA, per germline. Trimming took 5 bases from V and 6 from J; bases not matched to a gene: 11. The CDR3 is 15 residues long. The CDR3 bases are TGCAGCGTTTCTGGACAGGGGGCATGGTTCTCTGAAGCTTTCTTT. This codes for CSVSGQGAWFSEAFF.

This clonotype showed up many times. The genes are TRBV6-2 or TRBV6-3 and TRBJ1-5; tentatively, D is TRBD1 (6 bases). Germline V gene data show CDR1 as MNHEY and CDR2 as SVGEGT. V lost 0 bases, J lost 5 bases, and 17 bases lay in between. The CDR3 totals 17 residues. The CDR3 nucleotides read TGTGCCAGCAGTTACTCGATTTTAGGACAGAGAGATCAGCCCCAGCATTTT. Amino acid sequence: CASSYSILGQRDQPQHF.

The chain recombines TRBV2 with TRBJ2-7; TRBD1 matches 8 bases. Per the germline V gene, CDR1 is SNHLY and CDR2 is FYNNEI. CDR3 size: 14 residues. V shed 6 bases and J 2 bases; nucleotides not matched to a gene: 6. CDR3 region: CASSTDRGPYEQYF. Here the CDR3 DNA reads TGTGCCAGCAGCACTGACAGGGGCCCCTACGAGCAGTACTTC.

J is TRBJ2-3 and V is TRBV4-2, with D perhaps TRBD1 (5 bases). The CDR3 is made up of 15 amino acids. Trimming took off 0 bases at V and 3 bases at J, with 10 bases between the two ends. Germline CDR1 reads LGHNA; CDR2 reads YNFKEQ. The CDR3 region is CASSQDPGQTDTQYF. DNA for the CDR3: TGTGCCAGCAGCCAAGATCCAGGGCAGACAGATACGCAGTATTTT.

This chain joins TRBV20-1 and TRBJ2-3; D is perhaps TRBD2 (6 bases). This CDR3 has 14 residues. Looked up from germline, CDR1 is DFQATT and CDR2 is SNEGSKA (reference sequence). V was trimmed by 1 base and J by 4 bases, leaving 12 bases between them. DNA of the CDR3: TGCAGTGCTAGAGTCTTTTCGGGAGCAGATACGCAGTATTTT. This gives the protein CSARVFSGADTQYF.

This clonotype was seen many times. The chain couples TRBV12-3 or TRBV12-4 to TRBJ2-7; D is perhaps TRBD1 (6 bases). V was pared by 1 base and J by 3 bases, with 10 bases between. The CDR3 is made up of 14 amino acids. CDR3 sequence: CASSLGTAIYEQYF. The CDR3, as DNA: TGTGCCAGCAGTTTAGGGACAGCTATCTACGAGCAGTACTTC.

In its sample, this clonotype was seen many times. The chain recombines TRBV2 with TRBJ2-5; D is ambiguous. The CDR3 has 14 amino acids. Trimming took 5 bases from V and 6 from J, leaving 16 bases between them. The germline V gene has CDR1 SNHLY and CDR2 FYNNEI. CDR3 sequence reads: CASSWSTTGQTQYF. CDR3 DNA: TGTGCCAGCAGTTGGAGCACAACCGGCCAGACCCAGTACTTC.

This clonotype was observed at least ten times. This chain uses TRBV7-8 with TRBJ2-2, with TRBD2 matching 8 bases. There are 17 residues in the CDR3. CDR1 and CDR2 (germline): SGHVS, FQNEAQ. The V gene end was trimmed by 1 base and the J gene end by 6 bases; junction bases not matched to a gene: 10. The CDR3 DNA sequence: TGTGCCAGCAGCTTAGTCGGGGGGGGAGGGTCCCCCGGGGAGCTGTTTTTT. Encoded protein: CASSLVGGGGSPGELFF.

This clonotype was detected only a few times. The chain carries TRBV29-1 and TRBJ2-3, with D maybe TRBD2 (6 bases). Per germline, CDR1 SQVTM and CDR2 ANQGSEA. The CDR3 extends over 16 amino acids. V shed 0 bases and J shed 0 bases, with 13 bases lying between them. The CDR3 is CSVEDRQRASTDTQYF. The CDR3 nucleotides read TGCAGCGTTGAAGATCGACAGCGGGCAAGCACAGATACGCAGTATTTT.

In this sample, this clonotype turned up many times. This sequence joins TRBV7-9 and TRBJ1-3; a weak D match, TRBD1 (6 bases). Trimming took off 4 bases at V and 1 base at J, with 8 bases between the two ends. This CDR3 comprises 14 residues. Germline V gene data show CDR1 as SEHNR and CDR2 as FQNEAQ (reference sequence). CDR3 protein: CASSYRASGNTIYF. Written as DNA, the CDR3 is TGTGCCAGCAGCTACAGGGCTTCTGGAAACACCATATATTTT.

The CDR3 nucleotides read TGTGCCAGCAGCTTAGCTGACGGACTAGCACCCTCCCAAGAGACCCAGTACTTC. Translated: CASSLADGLAPSQETQYF. This sequence joins TRBV7-2 and TRBJ2-5; 8 nucleotides align to TRBD2. J gave up 1 base and V 0 bases, and 10 bases lay outside the gene matches. This CDR3 contains 18 residues. CDR1 is SGHTA and CDR2 is FQGNSA in the germline V gene.

This clonotype was seen only a few times. The V and J genes are TRBV20-1 and TRBJ1-1; 7 bases are a match to TRBD1. Germline V gene data show CDR1 as DFQATT and CDR2 as SNEGSKA (reference sequence). V lost 6 bases, J lost 5 bases, and 9 bases stayed unmatched. The CDR3 runs to 13 residues. The CDR3: CSASDRVETEAFF. CDR3 in DNA: TGCAGTGCCAGCGACAGGGTTGAGACTGAAGCTTTCTTT.

The V gene is TRBV6-2 or TRBV6-3, the J gene TRBJ1-5; D remains unclear. The CDR3 runs 16 residues. Germline CDR1 MNHEY, CDR2 SVGEGT. V shed 6 bases and J shed 3 bases, with 18 bases lying between them. The CDR3 coding sequence is TGTGCCAGCAGACCGGGCCTCGAGGGTTACAATCAGCCCCAGCATTTT. This sequence encodes CASRPGLEGYNQPQHF.

In this sample, this clonotype turned up many times. The chain links TRBV5-5 to TRBJ2-6; D is unclear. V lost 0 bases, J lost 0 bases, and 4 bases lay in between. The germline V gene encodes CDR1 SGHKS and CDR2 YYEKEE (reference sequence). The length of the CDR3 is 15 residues. This CDR3 is CASSLGNSGANVLTF. The CDR3 nucleotides read TGTGCCAGCAGCTTGGGAAACTCTGGGGCCAACGTCCTGACTTTC.

The chain has TRBV7-2 and TRBJ2-7; tentative D call: TRBD1 (6 bases). Per germline, CDR1 SGHTA and CDR2 FQGNSA. CDR3 size: 14 residues. Trimming pared 5 bases from V and 2 bases from J, leaving 13 bases between. CDR3 nucleotide sequence: TGTGCCAGCAGCCCCGACAGGCACGCCTACGAGCAGTACTTC. Translating gives CASSPDRHAYEQYF.

This clonotype was picked up a small number of times. V and J are TRBV15 and TRBJ2-5, with a tentative D call TRBD1 (6 bases). CDR3 length: 15 residues. Germline V lookup: CDR1 LNHNV, CDR2 YYDKDF (reference sequence). Trimming removed 3 bases at V and 1 base at J, with 12 bases between. The CDR3, as DNA: TGTGCCACCAGCAGCCCTATGGACAGCCAAGAGACCCAGTACTTC. Its protein product is CATSSPMDSQETQYF.

This clonotype has more than one count but fewer than ten. The chain is built from TRBV5-1 and TRBJ2-3, with a weak D call TRBD2 (7 bases). V lost 0 bases to trimming and J lost 4 bases, with 15 bases between them. The length of the CDR3 is 16 residues. Per germline, CDR1 SGHRS and CDR2 YFSETQ. This CDR3 reads CASSLAIGGVADTQYF. CDR3 coding DNA: TGCGCCAGCAGCTTGGCCATAGGGGGGGTTGCAGATACGCAGTATTTT.